The clone carrying this TCR beta chain was detected ten times or more. The data stem from a study of Graves' ophthalmopathy and Graves' hyperthyroidism. The authors amplified TCR beta CDR3 regions, and they did so from RNA transcripts for repertoire sequencing. Second-round multiplex PCR followed a first-round RT-PCR using HTBI primers. TCRdb passed the multiplex PCR reads through MiXCR, listing each CDR3 protein once. The sample includes roughly 610,000 distinct CDR3 sequences, about a fifth of them seen just once. Looked up from germline, CDR1 is DFQATT and CDR2 is SNEGSKA (reference sequence). CDR3 length: 16 amino acids. V shed 1 base and J shed 8 bases, with 18 bases lying between them.

The V gene is TRBV20-1, the J gene TRBJ1-6, with D maybe TRBD1 (6 bases). The receptor was derived from a woman aged 18-35 years with stable Graves' hyperthyroidism. Some clones in this sample may be carry-over from other donors' samples. Sequences were obtained from peripheral blood. The CDR3 sequence is CSARAPLTGWDSPLHF. In DNA form, the CDR3 reads TGCAGTGCTAGAGCCCCCCTCACAGGGTGGGATTCACCCCTCCACTTT.